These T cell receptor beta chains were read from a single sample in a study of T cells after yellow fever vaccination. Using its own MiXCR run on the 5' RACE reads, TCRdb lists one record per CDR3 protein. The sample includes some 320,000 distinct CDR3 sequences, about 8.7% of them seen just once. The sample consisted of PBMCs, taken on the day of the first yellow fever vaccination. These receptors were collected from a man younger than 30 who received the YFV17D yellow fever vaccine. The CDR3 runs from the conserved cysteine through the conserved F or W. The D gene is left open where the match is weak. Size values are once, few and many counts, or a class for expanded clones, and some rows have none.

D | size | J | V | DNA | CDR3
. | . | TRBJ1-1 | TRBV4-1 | TGCGCCAGCAGCCAAATCGGGCCCCTGGGAGCTTTCTTT | CASSQIGPLGAFF
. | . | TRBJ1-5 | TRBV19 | TGTGCCAGTAGTATTGAGGGCAGGGCGAATCAGCCCCAGCATTTT | CASSIEGRANQPQHF
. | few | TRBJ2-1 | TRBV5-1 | TGCGCCAGCTCCCGGTACCGGACCACCTACAATGAGCAGTTCTTC | CASSRYRTTYNEQFF
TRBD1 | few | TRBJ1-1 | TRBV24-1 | TGTGCCACGAAGGGTCAGGGGGGGGACGACAACACTGAAGCTTTCTTT | CATKGQGGDDNTEAFF
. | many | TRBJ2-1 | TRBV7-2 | TGTGCCAGCAGCTTGGGGGTTGGAAGAAATGAGCAGTTCTTC | CASSLGVGRNEQFF
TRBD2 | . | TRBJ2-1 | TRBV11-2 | TGTGCCAGCAGCTTCGGGCGGACTAGCTCCTACAATGAGCAGTTCTTC | CASSFGRTSSYNEQFF
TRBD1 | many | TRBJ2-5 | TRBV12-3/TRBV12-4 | TGTGCCAGCAGTTCTGGGACAGTCAGCGCCCAGTACTTC | CASSSGTVSAQYF
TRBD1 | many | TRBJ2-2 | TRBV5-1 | TGCGCCAGCAGCCGACAGGGGGCGGGCACCGGGGAGCTGTTTTTT | CASSRQGAGTGELFF
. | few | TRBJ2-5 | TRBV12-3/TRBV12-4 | TGTGCCAGCAGTTTAGGGGTAACCGGGGAGACCCAGTACTTC | CASSLGVTGETQYF
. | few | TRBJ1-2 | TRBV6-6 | TGTGCCAGCATTGGCATTAACTATGGCTACACCTTC | CASIGINYGYTF
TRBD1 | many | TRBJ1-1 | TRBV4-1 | TGCGCCAGCAGCCATCGCCCCCAGGACAGGTTGAGAGAAGCTTTCTTT | CASSHRPQDRLREAFF
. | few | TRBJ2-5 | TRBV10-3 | TGTGCCACGACCGCGAACTACCAAGAGACCCAGTACTTC | CATTANYQETQYF
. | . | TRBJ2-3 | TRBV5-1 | TGCGCCAGCAGCTCAAGACAGGATACGCAGTATTTT | CASSSRQDTQYF
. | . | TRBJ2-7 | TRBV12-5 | TGTGCTAGTGGGGTTCCCCGGTACTTC | CASGVPRYF
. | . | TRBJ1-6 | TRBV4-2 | TGTGCCAGCAGCCTAATCCTCGGGGGGCGAAATAATTCACCCCTCCACTTT | CASSLILGGRNNSPLHF
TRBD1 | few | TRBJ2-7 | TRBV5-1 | TGCGCCAGCAGCTCGGGACAGGTTCGTGAGCAGTACTTC | CASSSGQVREQYF
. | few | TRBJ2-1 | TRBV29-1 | TGCAGCGTTGAGTCCTCCTACAATGAGCAGTTCTTC | CSVESSYNEQFF
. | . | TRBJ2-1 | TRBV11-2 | TGTGCCAGCACCTCCGACAGTTCCTACAATGAGCAGTTCTTC | CASTSDSSYNEQFF
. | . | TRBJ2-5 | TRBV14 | TGTGCCAGCAGCCAAGGAGCCGCGGAGACCCAGTACTTC | CASSQGAAETQYF
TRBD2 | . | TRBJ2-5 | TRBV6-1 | TGTGCCAGCAGTGGACTAGCGGGGCCCCAAGAGACCCAGTACTTC | CASSGLAGPQETQYF
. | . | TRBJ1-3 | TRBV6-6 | TGTGCCAGCAGCCCACGCTCTGGAAACACCATATATTTT | CASSPRSGNTIYF
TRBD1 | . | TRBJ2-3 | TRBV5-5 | TGTGCCAGCAGCTTGGTAAAGGACAGGGTCCCAGATACGCAGTATTTT | CASSLVKDRVPDTQYF
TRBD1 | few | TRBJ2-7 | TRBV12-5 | TGTGCTAGTGGTTTGCCAACCCACAGGGGACGGTACGAGCAGTACTTC | CASGLPTHRGRYEQYF
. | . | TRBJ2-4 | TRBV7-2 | TGTGCCAGCAGCTTAGGAGGGGGGGGAAACATTCAGTACTTC | CASSLGGGGNIQYF
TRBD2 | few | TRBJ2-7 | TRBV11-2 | TGTGCCAGCAGGGGACTAGCGGTACGCCGAAGGAGCTCCTACGAGCAGTACTTC | CASRGLAVRRRSSYEQYF
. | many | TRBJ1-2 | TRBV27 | TGTGCCAGCAGTTTATTAGGTCAGGGAGATGGCTACACCTTC | CASSLLGQGDGYTF
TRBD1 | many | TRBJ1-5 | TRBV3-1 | TGTGCCGCGACGTCGACAGGGGCGGGTCAGCCCCAGCATTTT | CAATSTGAGQPQHF
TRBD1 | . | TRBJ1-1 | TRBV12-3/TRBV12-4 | TGTGCCAGCAGGTTGACAGGGGGTTGGACTGAAGCTTTCTTT | CASRLTGGWTEAFF
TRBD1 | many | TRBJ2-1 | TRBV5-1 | TGCGCCAGCAGCTGGCCCCGGGACAGGGGGCGGAATGAGCAGTTCTTC | CASSWPRDRGRNEQFF
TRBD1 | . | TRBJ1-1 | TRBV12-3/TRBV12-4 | TGTGCCAGCAGACCCGGACAGGGGAGGACTTTCTACACTGAAGCTTTCTTT | CASRPGQGRTFYTEAFF
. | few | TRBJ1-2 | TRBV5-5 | TGTGCCAGCAGCCCTGGGCTCCTCTATGGCTACACCTTC | CASSPGLLYGYTF
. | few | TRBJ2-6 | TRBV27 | TGTGCCAGCACCCAGTGGGGACGTCCGAGCTCTGGGGCCAACGTCCTGACTTTC | CASTQWGRPSSGANVLTF
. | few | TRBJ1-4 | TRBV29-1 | TGCAGCGTTGGGGGTCTGGCAGGCCCAAATGAAAAACTGTTTTTT | CSVGGLAGPNEKLFF
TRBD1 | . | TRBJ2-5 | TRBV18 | TGTGCCAGCTCACCTCGACAGGGGCGGGACGAGACCCAGTACTTC | CASSPRQGRDETQYF
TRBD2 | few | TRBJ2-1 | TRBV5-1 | TGCGCCAGCAGTCCGGGGGAGGGATTGTTCTACAATGAGCAGTTCTTC | CASSPGEGLFYNEQFF
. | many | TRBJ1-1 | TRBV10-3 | TGTGCCATCCGAGGACAGTCGGAAGCTTTCTTT | CAIRGQSEAFF
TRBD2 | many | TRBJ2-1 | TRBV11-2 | TGTGCCAGCAGCTTCGAACGGGGGGGCTCAGGTAATGAGCAGTTCTTC | CASSFERGGSGNEQFF
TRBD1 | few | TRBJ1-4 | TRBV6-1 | TGTGCCAGCAGTCGGACAGGGTCAGACGAAAAACTGTTTTTT | CASSRTGSDEKLFF
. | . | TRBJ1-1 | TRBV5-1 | TGCGCCAGCAGTTTCAGGGGCACGGATAGCACTGAAGCTTTCTTT | CASSFRGTDSTEAFF
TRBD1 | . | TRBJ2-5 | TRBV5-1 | TGCGCCAGCACCGATTCCGGGACAGGGTATCGAGAGACCCAGTACTTC | CASTDSGTGYRETQYF
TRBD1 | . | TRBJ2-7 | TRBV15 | TGTGCCACCAGCAGAGATCTACTGGGCAGGGGGACCTCCTACGAGCAGTACTTC | CATSRDLLGRGTSYEQYF
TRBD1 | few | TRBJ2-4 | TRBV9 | TGTGCCAGCAGCCCACCCCCCGGCACAGGGGAAAACATTCAGTACTTC | CASSPPPGTGENIQYF
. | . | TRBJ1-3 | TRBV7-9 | TGTGCCAGCGCCGTCGAGTTCTCTGGAAACACCATATATTTT | CASAVEFSGNTIYF
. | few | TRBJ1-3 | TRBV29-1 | TGCAGCGTTGATGAGGGGTCCGGAAACACCATATATTTT | CSVDEGSGNTIYF
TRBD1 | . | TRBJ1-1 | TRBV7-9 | TGTGCCAGCAGCCCCCGGGACAGGGGGCTGGGCACTGAAGCTTTCTTT | CASSPRDRGLGTEAFF
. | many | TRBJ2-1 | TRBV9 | TGTGCCAGCTCCGGGGGCGGCGGGGCCTTGAATGAGCAGTTCTTC | CASSGGGGALNEQFF
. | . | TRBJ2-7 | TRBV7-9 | TGTGCCAGCAGCTTAGGTGGGTTCTCCTACGAGCAGTACTTC | CASSLGGFSYEQYF
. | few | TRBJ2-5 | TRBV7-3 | TGTGCCAGCAGCTACAGGGAGACCCAGTACTTC | CASSYRETQYF
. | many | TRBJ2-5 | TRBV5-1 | TGCGCCAGCAGCTTGGGCCGGGCCCAAGAGACCCAGTACTTC | CASSLGRAQETQYF
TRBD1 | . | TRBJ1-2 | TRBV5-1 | TGCGCCAGCAGACCGACAGGAGGGGGCCTCTATGGCTACACCTTC | CASRPTGGGLYGYTF
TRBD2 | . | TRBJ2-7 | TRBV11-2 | TGTGCCAGCAGCTTAGATCTCGCGGGGGGCCCGGTGACCTACGAGCAGTACTTC | CASSLDLAGGPVTYEQYF
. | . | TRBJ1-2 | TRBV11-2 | TGTGCCAGCAGCCATCTAAGGGGGAGTGGGAACTATGGCTACACCTTC | CASSHLRGSGNYGYTF
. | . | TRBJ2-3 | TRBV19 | TGTGCCAGTAGGGCCGTGGAGCCGGATACGCAGTATTTT | CASRAVEPDTQYF
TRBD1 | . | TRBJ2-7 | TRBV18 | TGTGCCAGCTCCCGGACAGGGAAATACGAGCAGTACTTC | CASSRTGKYEQYF
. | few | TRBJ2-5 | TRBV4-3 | TGCGCCAGCAGCCAATCTAGAGAGGAGACCCAGTACTTC | CASSQSREETQYF
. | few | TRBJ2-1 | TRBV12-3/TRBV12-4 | TGTGCCAGCAGGGGGTGGATCAATGAGCAGTTCTTC | CASRGWINEQFF
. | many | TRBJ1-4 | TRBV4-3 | TGCGCCAGCAGCCAAGATAGGAGCCATGAAAAACTGTTTTTT | CASSQDRSHEKLFF
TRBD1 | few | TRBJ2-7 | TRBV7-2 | TGTGCCAGCAGCTTAAAGGAAGGACAGGGGAATCCCTACGAGCAGTACTTC | CASSLKEGQGNPYEQYF
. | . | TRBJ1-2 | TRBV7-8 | TGTGCCAGCAGCAAGATGCGATTTGGAGGGGTTGCGGATGGCTACACCTTC | CASSKMRFGGVADGYTF